This T cell receptor (beta chain) is drawn from a study of T cell changes during pregnancy in multiple sclerosis. Per germline, CDR1 SGHVS and CDR2 FQNEAQ. This CDR3 has 16 residues. V lost 3 bases, J lost 4 bases, and 9 bases stayed unmatched. Here immunoSEQ multiplex PCR was the method, and the copy in TCRdb shows in-frame clones only, minus some. Here the sample spans some 55,000 clones, more than 75% being singletons. This receptor was identified in a human donor whose cells served as feeder cells for cultures in a pregnancy study. V usage is TRBV7-8 and J usage is TRBJ2-1; 7 bases are shared with TRBD2. The sample was peripheral blood from another person, used as feeder cells. The DNA for the CDR3 is TGTGCCAGCAGCTTGGGCCGTTCAGCGGGGTACAATGAGCAGTTCTTC. This encodes CASSLGRSAGYNEQFF.